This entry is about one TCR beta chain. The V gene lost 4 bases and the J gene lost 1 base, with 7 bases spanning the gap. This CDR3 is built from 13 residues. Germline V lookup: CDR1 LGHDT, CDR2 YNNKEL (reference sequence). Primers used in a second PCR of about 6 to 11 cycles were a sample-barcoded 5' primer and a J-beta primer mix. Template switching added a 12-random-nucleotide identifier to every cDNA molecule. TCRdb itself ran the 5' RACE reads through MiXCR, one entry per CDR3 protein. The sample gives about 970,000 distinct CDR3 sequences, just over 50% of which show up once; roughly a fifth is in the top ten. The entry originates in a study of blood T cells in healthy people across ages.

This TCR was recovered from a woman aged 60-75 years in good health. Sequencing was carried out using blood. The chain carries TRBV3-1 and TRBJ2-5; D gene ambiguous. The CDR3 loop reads CASSPMAQETQYF. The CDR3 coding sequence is TGTGCCAGCAGCCCCATGGCCCAAGAGACCCAGTACTTC.